This is a list of T cell receptor beta chains from one sample in a study of patients and donors after allogeneic stem cell transplantation. TCRdb reprocessed the RT-PCR reads via MiXCR and lists one record per CDR3 protein. The sample holds about 90,000 distinct CDR3 sequences, around 48% seen once. The source material was blood, either unsorted or a sorted T cell fraction (not recorded which). The receptors were sampled from a human donor who was either an allogeneic HSCT recipient or a stem cell or donor lymphocyte infusion donor (not recorded which). It is not recorded whose cells these are; they may come from a transplant donor. Each CDR3 is given with its conserved first and last residue. D genes are given only for firm matches. Only part of the rows carry a size: once, few, many, or a class if the clone is expanded.

CDR3aa	CDR3nt	d_gene	j_gene	v_gene	abundance	len
CASSLVPSGSGTQYF	TGTGCCAGCAGCTTAGTCCCTAGCGGGAGTGGGACCCAGTACTTC	TRBD2	TRBJ2-5	TRBV7-2	-	15
CATSREPGEAFF	TGTGCCACCAGCAGAGAGCCCGGTGAAGCTTTCTTT	-	TRBJ1-1	TRBV15	-	12
CSGETGYGYTF	TGCAGTGGGGAAACAGGGTATGGCTACACCTTC	-	TRBJ1-2	TRBV20-1	few	11
CASSLGQGATPLHF	TGTGCCAGCAGTTTGGGGCAGGGTGCGACCCCCCTCCACTTT	-	TRBJ1-6	TRBV12-3/TRBV12-4	-	14
CASKTGGGNQPQHF	TGTGCCAGCAAAACAGGGGGCGGCAATCAGCCCCAGCATTTT	TRBD1	TRBJ1-5	TRBV28	few	14
CASTLQGSNTEAFF	TGCGCCAGCACCCTACAGGGCTCGAACACTGAAGCTTTCTTT	-	TRBJ1-1	TRBV10-2	few	14
CASSFGERSGYTF	TGTGCCAGCAGTTTCGGAGAACGGAGTGGCTACACCTTC	-	TRBJ1-2	TRBV12-3/TRBV12-4	-	13
CASSVTSGNTGELFF	TGTGCCAGCAGCGTGACTAGCGGGAACACCGGGGAGCTGTTTTTT	TRBD2	TRBJ2-2	TRBV9	few	15
CSATSSNQPQHF	TGCAGCGCCACATCCAGCAATCAGCCCCAGCATTTT	-	TRBJ1-5	TRBV29-1	-	12
CASSPYTGEASPLHF	TGTGCCAGCAGCCCTTATACAGGGGAGGCATCACCCCTCCACTTT	TRBD1	TRBJ1-6	TRBV12-3/TRBV12-4	few	15
CASSYGLSKGEQFF	TGTGCCAGCAGTTACGGACTGAGTAAGGGGGAGCAGTTCTTC	-	TRBJ2-1	TRBV6-5	once	14
CASSYSRLFYEQYF	TGTGCCAGCAGTTACTCCAGACTGTTCTACGAGCAGTACTTC	-	TRBJ2-7	TRBV6-5	-	14
CASSEGVLLGAFF	TGTGCCAGCAGCGAGGGTGTCCTGCTAGGAGCTTTCTTT	-	TRBJ1-1	TRBV7-9	-	13
CASSPAPVATNEKLFF	TGCGCCAGCAGCCCCGCTCCGGTAGCAACTAATGAAAAACTGTTTTTC	-	TRBJ1-4	TRBV5-1	-	16
CASSLGAGGIFYEQYF	TGTGCCAGCAGCTTGGGAGCAGGGGGTATATTCTACGAGCAGTACTTC	TRBD1	TRBJ2-7	TRBV5-4	few	16
CATSRMSLGIDKETQYF	TGTGCCACCAGCAGAATGAGTTTGGGGATTGATAAAGAGACCCAGTACTTC	-	TRBJ2-5	TRBV15	-	17
CASSQNGGEGPQHF	TGTGCCAGCAGCCAAAACGGCGGGGAAGGGCCCCAGCATTTT	-	TRBJ1-5	TRBV3-1	-	14
CASSQEGRKNTIYF	TGCGCCAGCAGCCAAGAGGGGCGAAAAAACACCATATATTTT	-	TRBJ1-3	TRBV4-3	once	14
CASSPTGPAQPQHF	TGTGCCAGCAGTCCCACAGGGCCCGCCCAGCCCCAGCATTTT	-	TRBJ1-5	TRBV12-3/TRBV12-4	-	14
CASSMTGAARNSPLHF	TGTGCCAGCAGCATGACAGGGGCCGCTAGAAATTCACCCCTCCACTTT	TRBD1	TRBJ1-6	TRBV7-9	-	16
CASRQLTGNRGNQPQHF	TGTGCCAGCAGACAGCTGACAGGAAATAGAGGCAATCAGCCCCAGCATTTT	-	TRBJ1-5	TRBV27	-	17